This T cell receptor (beta chain) was found in a study of blood T cell repertoires in COVID-19. Study-level information: Italy, Spain and the United States were the sources of the convalescent and acute COVID-19 samples. PBMCs, B-cell-depleted T cells, or T cells were the source of the cDNA or gDNA that made up the material.

V lost 4 bases, J lost 3 bases, and 13 bases lay in between. Germline-derived CDR1 and CDR2 are MGHRA and YSYEKL. The CDR3 sequence is 16 residues long. Authors' data handling: Reference gene primer amplification in the assay estimated nucleated cell counts. The data were produced by immunoSEQ multiplex PCR, yet TCRdb's version contains in-frame clones alone and is incomplete. The V and J calls and clone size come from that table; D and trimming were worked out from the DNA. The table includes hundreds of thousands of clones, approximately 86% detected once. The sample taken for sequencing was peripheral blood. The sequence came from a woman younger than 45 who had recovered from COVID-19. V gene TRBV4-1 combines with J gene TRBJ2-6, with D maybe TRBD1 (6 bases). This CDR3 is CASSLQQGFGANVLTF. CDR3 coding DNA: TGCGCCAGCAGCCTCCAACAGGGTTTTGGGGCCAACGTCCTGACTTTC.